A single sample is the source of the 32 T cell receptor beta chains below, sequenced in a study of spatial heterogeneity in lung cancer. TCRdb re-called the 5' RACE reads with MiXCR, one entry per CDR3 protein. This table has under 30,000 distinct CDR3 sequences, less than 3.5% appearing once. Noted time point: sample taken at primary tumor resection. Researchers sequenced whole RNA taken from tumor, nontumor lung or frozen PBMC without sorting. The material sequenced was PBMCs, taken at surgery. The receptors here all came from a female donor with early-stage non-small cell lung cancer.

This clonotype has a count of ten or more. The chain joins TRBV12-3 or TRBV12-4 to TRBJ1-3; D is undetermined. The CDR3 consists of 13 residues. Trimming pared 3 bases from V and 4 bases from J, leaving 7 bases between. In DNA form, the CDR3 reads TGTGCCAGCAGTTTTCGCCGGGGAAACACCATATATTTT. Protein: CASSFRRGNTIYF.

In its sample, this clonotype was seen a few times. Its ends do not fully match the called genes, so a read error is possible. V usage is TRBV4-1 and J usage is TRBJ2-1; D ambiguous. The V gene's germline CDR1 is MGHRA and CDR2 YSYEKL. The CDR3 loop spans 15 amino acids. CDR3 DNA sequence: TGCGCCAGCAGCCAATGGACCGCCTCCAACAATGAGCAGTTCTTC. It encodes CASSQWTASNNEQFF.

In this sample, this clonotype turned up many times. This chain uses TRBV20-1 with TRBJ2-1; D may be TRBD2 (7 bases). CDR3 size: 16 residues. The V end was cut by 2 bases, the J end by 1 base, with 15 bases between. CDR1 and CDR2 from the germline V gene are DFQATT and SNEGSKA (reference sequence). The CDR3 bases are TGCAGTGCTAGATTACCTAGGGGGGGATCCTACAATGAGCAGTTCTTC. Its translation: CSARLPRGGSYNEQFF.

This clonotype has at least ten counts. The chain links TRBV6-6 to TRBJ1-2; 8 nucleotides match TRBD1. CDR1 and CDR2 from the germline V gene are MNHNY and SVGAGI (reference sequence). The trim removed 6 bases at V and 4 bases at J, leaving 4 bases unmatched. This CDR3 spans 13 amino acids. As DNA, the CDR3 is TGTGCCAGCAGCCCGGGACAGGTCTATGGCTACACCTTC. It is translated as CASSPGQVYGYTF.

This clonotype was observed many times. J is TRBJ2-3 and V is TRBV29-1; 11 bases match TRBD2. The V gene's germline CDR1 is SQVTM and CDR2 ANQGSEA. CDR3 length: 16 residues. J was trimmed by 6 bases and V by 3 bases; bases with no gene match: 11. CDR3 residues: CSVEEDGLAGLDTQYF. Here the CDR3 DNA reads TGCAGCGTTGAGGAGGACGGACTAGCGGGCCTGGATACGCAGTATTTT.

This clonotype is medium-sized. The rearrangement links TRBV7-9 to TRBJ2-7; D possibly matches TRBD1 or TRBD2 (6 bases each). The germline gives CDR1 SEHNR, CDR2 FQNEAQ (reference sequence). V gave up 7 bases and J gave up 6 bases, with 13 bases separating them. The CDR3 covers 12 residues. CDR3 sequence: CASTLGGGEQYF. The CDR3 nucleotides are TGTGCCAGCACCCTGGGGGGCGGCGAGCAGTACTTC.

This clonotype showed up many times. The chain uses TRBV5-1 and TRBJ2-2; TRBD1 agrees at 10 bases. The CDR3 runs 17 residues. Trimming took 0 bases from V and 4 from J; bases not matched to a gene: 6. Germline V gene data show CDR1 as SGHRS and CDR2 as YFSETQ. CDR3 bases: TGCGCCAGCAGCTTGGCGCGACAGGGGGCTGGCACCGGGGAGCTGTTTTTT. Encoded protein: CASSLARQGAGTGELFF.

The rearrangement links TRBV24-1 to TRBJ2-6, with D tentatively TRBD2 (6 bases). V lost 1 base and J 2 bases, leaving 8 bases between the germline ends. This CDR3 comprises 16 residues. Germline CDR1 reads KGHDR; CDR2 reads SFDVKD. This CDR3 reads CATSDFSGAGANVLTF. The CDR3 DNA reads TGTGCCACCAGTGATTTTTCGGGGGCTGGGGCCAACGTCCTGACTTTC.

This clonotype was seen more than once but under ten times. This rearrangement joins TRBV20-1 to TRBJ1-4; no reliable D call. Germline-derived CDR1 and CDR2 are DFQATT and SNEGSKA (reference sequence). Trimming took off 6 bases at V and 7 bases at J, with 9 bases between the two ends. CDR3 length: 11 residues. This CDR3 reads CSAPRGEKLFF. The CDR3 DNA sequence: TGCAGTGCCCCCCGGGGTGAAAAACTGTTTTTT.

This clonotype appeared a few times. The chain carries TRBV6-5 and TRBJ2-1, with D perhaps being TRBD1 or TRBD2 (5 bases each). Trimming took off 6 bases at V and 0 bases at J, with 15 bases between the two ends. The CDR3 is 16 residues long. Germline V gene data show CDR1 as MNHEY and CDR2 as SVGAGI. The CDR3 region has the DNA TGTGCCAGCAGACCCCGGGGCATCCTCTCCTACAATGAGCAGTTCTTC. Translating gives CASRPRGILSYNEQFF.

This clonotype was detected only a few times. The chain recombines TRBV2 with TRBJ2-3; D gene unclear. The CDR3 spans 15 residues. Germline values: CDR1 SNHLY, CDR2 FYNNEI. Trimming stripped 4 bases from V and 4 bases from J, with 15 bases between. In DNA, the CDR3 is TGTGCCAGCAGTGGGACGGCCGGGTTGGCAGATACGCAGTATTTT. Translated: CASSGTAGLADTQYF.

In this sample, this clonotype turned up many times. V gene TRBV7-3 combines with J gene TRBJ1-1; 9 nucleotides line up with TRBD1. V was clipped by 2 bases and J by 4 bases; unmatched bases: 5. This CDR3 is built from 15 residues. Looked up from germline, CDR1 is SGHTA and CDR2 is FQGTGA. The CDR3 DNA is TGTGCCAGCAGCTTAGGGACAGGGTTATTCACTGAAGCTTTCTTT. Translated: CASSLGTGLFTEAFF.

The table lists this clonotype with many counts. The CDR3 sequence: CASSEIGTGRNYGYTF. As DNA, the CDR3 is TGTGCCAGCAGTGAAATAGGGACAGGGCGAAACTATGGCTACACCTTC. The chain uses TRBV25-1 and TRBJ1-2; 9 nucleotides agree with TRBD1. The V gene's germline CDR1 is MGHDK and CDR2 SYGVNS. This CDR3 is built from 16 residues. Trimming cost V 2 bases and J 2 bases; bases outside gene matches: 6.

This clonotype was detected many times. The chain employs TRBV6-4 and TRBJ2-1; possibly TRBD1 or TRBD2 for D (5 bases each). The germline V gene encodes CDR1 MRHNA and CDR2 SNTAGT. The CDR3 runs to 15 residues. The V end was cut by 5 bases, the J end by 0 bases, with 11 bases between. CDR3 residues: CASSLEGSSYNEQFF. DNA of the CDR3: TGTGCCAGCAGTCTTGAGGGGAGCTCCTACAATGAGCAGTTCTTC.

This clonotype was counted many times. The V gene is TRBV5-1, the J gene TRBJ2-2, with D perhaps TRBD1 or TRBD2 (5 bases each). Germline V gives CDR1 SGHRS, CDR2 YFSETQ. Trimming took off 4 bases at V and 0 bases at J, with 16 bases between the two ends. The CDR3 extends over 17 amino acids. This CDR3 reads CASSGSSGRPNTGELFF. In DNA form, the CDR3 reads TGCGCCAGCAGCGGTTCCTCGGGACGTCCGAACACCGGGGAGCTGTTTTTT.

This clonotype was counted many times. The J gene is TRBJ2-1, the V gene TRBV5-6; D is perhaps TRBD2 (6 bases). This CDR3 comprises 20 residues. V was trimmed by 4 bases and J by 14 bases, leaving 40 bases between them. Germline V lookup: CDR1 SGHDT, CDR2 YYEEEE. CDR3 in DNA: TGTGCCAGCAGCCCCACACTCATACCCCTGCCGGGACTCGATACCTCGTGGGAGTTCTTC. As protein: CASSPTLIPLPGLDTSWEFF.

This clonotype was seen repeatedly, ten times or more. In nucleotides, the CDR3 is TGTGCCAGCAGCTTAGCCCGAGGACAGGGCTCCTACGAGCAGTACTTC. It yields the protein CASSLARGQGSYEQYF. J is TRBJ2-7 and V is TRBV7-7; 8 positions match TRBD1. Germline CDR1 is SSHAT and CDR2 is FNYEAQ (reference sequence). V lost 0 bases to trimming and J lost 0 bases; unmatched junction nucleotides: 4. The CDR3 sequence is 16 residues long.

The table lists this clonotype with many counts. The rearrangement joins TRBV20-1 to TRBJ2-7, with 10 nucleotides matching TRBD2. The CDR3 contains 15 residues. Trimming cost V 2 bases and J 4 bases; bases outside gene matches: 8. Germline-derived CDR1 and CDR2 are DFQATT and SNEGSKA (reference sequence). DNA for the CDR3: TGCAGTGCTAGATATGGGCTAGCGGGAGTTTACGAGCAGTACTTC. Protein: CSARYGLAGVYEQYF.

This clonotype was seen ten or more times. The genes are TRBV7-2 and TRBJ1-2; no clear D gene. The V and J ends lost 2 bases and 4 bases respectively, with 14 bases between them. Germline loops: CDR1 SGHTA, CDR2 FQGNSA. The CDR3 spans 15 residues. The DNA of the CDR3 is TGTGCCAGCAGCTTAATCGTGGGATCAGCCTATGGCTACACCTTC. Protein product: CASSLIVGSAYGYTF.

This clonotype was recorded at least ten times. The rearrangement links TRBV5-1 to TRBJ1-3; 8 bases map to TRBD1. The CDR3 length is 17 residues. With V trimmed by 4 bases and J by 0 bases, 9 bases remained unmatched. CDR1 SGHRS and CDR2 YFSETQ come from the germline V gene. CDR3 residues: CASSGGTGIFSGNTIYF. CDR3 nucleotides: TGCGCCAGCAGCGGGGGGACAGGAATCTTCTCTGGAAACACCATATATTTT.

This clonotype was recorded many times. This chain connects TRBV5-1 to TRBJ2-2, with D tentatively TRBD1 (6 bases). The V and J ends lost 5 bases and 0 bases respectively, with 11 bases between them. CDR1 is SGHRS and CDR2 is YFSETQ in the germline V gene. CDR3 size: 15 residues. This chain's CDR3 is CASSRTAANTGELFF. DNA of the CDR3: TGCGCCAGCAGTAGGACAGCGGCGAACACCGGGGAGCTGTTTTTT.

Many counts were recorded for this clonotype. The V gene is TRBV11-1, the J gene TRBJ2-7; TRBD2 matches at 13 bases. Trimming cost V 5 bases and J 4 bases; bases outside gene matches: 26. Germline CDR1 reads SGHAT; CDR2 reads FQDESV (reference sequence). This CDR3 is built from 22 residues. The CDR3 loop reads CASSPSRTATGWGLAGTYEQYF. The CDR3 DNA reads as TGTGCCAGCAGCCCCTCCCGTACGGCGACAGGATGGGGACTAGCGGGGACGTACGAGCAGTACTTC.

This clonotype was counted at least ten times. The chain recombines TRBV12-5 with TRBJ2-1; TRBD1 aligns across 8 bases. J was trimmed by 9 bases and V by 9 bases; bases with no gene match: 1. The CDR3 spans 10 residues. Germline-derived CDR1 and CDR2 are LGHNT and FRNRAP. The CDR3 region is CARQGGEQFF. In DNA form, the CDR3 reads TGTGCTAGACAGGGGGGTGAGCAGTTCTTC. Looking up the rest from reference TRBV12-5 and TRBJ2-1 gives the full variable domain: DARVTQTPRHKVTEMGQEVTMRCQPILGHNTVFWYRQTMMQGLELLAYFRNRAPLDDSGMPKDRFSAEMPDATLATLKIQPSEPRDSAVYFCARQGGEQFFGPGTRLTVL.

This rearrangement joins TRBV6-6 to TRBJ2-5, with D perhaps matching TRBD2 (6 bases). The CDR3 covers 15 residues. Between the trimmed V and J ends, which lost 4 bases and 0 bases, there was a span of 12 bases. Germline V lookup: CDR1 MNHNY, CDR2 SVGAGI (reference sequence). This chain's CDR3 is CASSSRGDYQETQYF. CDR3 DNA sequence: TGTGCCAGCAGTTCCCGTGGGGACTACCAAGAGACCCAGTACTTC.

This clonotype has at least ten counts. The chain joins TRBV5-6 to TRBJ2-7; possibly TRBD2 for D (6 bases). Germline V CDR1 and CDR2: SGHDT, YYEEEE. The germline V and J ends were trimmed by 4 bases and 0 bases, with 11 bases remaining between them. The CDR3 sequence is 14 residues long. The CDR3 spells CASSPAGLSYEQYF. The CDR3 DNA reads TGTGCCAGCAGCCCGGCGGGACTCTCCTACGAGCAGTACTTC.

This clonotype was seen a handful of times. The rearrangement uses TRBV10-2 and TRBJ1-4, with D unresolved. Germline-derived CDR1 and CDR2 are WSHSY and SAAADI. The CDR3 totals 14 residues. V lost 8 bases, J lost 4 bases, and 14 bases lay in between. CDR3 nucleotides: TGCGCCAGCCGGGCCAGCCGGATTAATGAAAAACTGTTTTTT. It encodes CASRASRINEKLFF.

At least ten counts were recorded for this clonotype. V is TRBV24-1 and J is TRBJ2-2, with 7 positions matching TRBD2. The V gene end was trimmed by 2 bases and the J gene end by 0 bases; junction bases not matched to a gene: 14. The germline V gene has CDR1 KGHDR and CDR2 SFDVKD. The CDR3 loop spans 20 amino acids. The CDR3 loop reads CATSDSRLGPGLSNTGELFF. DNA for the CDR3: TGTGCCACCAGTGATTCACGCTTGGGGCCGGGACTATCGAACACCGGGGAGCTGTTTTTT.

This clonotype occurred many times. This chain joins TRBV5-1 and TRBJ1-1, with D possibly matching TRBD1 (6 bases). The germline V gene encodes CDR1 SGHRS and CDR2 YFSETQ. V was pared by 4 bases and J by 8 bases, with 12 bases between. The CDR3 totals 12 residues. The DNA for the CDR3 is TGCGCCAGCAGCCACCAGGGGCCCGAAGCTTTCTTT. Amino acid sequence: CASSHQGPEAFF.

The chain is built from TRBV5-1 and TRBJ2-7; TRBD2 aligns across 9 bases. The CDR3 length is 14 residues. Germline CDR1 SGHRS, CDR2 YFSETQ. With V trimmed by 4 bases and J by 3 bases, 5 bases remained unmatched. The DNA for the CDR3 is TGCGCCAGCAGCCCCGGGACTAGCAGCTACGAGCAGTACTTC. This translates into CASSPGTSSYEQYF.

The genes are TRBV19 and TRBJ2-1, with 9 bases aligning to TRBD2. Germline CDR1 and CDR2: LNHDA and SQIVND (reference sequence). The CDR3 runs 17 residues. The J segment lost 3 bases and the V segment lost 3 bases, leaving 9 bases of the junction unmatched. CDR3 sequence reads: CASSMRLADNHYNEQFF. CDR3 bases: TGTGCCAGTAGTATGCGACTAGCGGATAATCACTACAATGAGCAGTTCTTC.

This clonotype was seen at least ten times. CDR3 nucleotides: TGCAGTGCGAATAGCGGGAGGAAGATTTCAGAGACCCAGTACTTC. It specifies CSANSGRKISETQYF. The chain is built from TRBV20-1 and TRBJ2-5, with 10 bases lining up with TRBD2. The CDR3 spans 15 residues. From germline, CDR1 is DFQATT and CDR2 SNEGSKA (reference sequence). V shed 6 bases, J shed 4 bases, and the junction held 11 bases outside the gene matches.

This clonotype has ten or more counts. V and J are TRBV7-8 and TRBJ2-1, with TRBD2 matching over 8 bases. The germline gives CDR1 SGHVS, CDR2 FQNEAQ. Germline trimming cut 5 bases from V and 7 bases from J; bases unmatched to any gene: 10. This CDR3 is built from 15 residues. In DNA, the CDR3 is TGTGCCAGCAGCCTTTCGGGACTAGAAGGGAATGAGCAGTTCTTC. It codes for CASSLSGLEGNEQFF.